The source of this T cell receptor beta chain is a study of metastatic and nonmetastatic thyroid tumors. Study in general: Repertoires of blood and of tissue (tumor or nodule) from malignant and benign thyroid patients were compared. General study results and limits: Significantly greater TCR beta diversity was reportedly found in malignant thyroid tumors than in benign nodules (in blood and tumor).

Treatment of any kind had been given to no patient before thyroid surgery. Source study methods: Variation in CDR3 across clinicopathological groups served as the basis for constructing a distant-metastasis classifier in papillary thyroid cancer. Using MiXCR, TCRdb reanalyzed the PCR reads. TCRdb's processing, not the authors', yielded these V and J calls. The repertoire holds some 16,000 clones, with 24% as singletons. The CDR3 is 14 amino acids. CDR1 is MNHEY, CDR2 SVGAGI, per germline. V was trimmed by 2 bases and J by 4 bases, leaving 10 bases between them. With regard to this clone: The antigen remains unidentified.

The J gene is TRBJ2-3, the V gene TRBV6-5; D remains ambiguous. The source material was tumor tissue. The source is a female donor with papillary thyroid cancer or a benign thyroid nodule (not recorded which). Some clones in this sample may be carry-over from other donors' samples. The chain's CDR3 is CASSYLTWADTQYF. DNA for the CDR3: TGTGCCAGCAGTTACCTCACGTGGGCAGATACGCAGTATTTT.